This TCR beta chain stems from a study of cytomegalovirus exposure and HLA in healthy donors. 13 Jbeta primers and 60 Vbeta primers were used for the PCR. Sequenced by immunoSEQ multiplex PCR; TCRdb stores in-frame clones only, minus some. The sample lists 95,000 to 150,000 clones; over 75% were seen once. For this clone: As yet, its antigen is unknown.

Notes on the study in general: Most TCRs appeared rarely, but some public TCRs recurred in many donors. Based on reports, TCR beta sequences accurately predicted HLA-A and HLA-B alleles for most subjects.

This CDR3 is built from 15 residues. Trimming cost V 3 bases and J 6 bases, with 15 bases left between them. Germline V CDR1 and CDR2: PRHDT, FYEKMQ (reference sequence). The V gene is TRBV13, the J gene TRBJ1-5; TRBD1 might be the D (5 bases). Sequenced material: PBMCs. This sequence originates from a human donor in good health. The CDR3, as DNA: TGTGCCAGCAGCTTGGGTGGGGGGGTTGTTCAGCCCCAGCATTTT. Translation: CASSLGGGVVQPQHF.